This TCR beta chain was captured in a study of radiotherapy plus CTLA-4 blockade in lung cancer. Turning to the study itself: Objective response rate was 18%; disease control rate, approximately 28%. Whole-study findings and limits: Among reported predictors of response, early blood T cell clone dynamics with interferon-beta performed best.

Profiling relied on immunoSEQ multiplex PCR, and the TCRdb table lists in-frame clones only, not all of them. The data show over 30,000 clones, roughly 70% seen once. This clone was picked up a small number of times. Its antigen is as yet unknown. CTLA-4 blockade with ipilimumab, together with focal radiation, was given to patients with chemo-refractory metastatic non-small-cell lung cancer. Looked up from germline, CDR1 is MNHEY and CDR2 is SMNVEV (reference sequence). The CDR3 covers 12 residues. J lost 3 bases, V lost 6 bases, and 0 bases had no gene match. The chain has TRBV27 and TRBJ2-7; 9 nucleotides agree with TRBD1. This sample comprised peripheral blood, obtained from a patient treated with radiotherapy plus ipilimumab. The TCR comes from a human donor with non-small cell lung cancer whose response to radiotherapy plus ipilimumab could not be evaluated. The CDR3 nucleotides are TGTGCCAGCAGGGACAGGGGCTACGAGCAGTACTTC. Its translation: CASRDRGYEQYF.